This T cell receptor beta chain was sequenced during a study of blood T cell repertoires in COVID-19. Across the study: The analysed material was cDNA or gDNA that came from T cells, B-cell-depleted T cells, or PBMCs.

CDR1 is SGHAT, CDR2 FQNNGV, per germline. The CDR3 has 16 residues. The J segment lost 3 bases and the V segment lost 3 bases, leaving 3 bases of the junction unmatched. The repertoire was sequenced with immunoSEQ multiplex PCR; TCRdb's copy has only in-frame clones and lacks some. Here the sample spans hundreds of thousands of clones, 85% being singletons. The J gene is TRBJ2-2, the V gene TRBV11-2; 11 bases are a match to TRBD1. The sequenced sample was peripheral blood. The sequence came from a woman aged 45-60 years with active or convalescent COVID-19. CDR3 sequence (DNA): TGTGCCAGCAGCTTGGGGACAGGGGGGTACACCGGGGAGCTGTTTTTT. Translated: CASSLGTGGYTGELFF.